This entry features one T cell receptor (beta chain) sequence. Per the study methods: Scientists estimated how many nucleated cells there were by amplifying reference gene primers. TCRdb's table, derived via immunoSEQ multiplex PCR, lists solely in-frame clones and lacks some. That table gives V, J and clone size, and the DNA gave D and trimming. The sample consists of more than 100,000 clones, around 90% of them appearing once. This entry comes from a study of blood T cell repertoires in COVID-19. Study information: Sites in the United States, Italy and Spain provided acute and convalescent COVID-19 samples. Sources were T cells, B-cell-depleted T cells, or PBMCs; the material itself was cDNA or gDNA.

Germline values: CDR1 GTSNPN, CDR2 SVGIG (reference sequence). This CDR3 has 16 residues. Trimming stripped 7 bases from V and 3 bases from J, with 24 bases between. The source material was peripheral blood. The receptor comes from a woman older than 75 in a cohort sampled during active COVID-19. The V and J genes are TRBV30 and TRBJ1-2; D might be TRBD1 (6 bases). The CDR3 DNA is TGTGCCTATCTGGGTCACAGGGAATATGAGGACTATGGCTACACCTTC. Amino acids: CAYLGHREYEDYGYTF.